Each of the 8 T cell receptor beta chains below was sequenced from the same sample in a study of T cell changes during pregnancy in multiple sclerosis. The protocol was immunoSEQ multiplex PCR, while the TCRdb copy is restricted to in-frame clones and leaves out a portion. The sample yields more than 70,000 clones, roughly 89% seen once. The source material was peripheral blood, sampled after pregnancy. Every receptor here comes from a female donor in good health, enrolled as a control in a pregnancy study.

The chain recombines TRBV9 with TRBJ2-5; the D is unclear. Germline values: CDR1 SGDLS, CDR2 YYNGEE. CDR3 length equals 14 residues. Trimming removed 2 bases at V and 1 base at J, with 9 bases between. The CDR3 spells CASSVNTVQETQYF. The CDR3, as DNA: TGTGCCAGCAGCGTGAATACAGTCCAAGAGACCCAGTACTTC.

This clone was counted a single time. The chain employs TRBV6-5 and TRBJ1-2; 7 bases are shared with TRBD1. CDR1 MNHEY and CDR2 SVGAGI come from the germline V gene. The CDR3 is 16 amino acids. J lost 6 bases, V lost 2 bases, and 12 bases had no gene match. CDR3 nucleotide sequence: TGTGCCAGCAGTTACCAGCCGGGACAGTTGTCTCATGGCTACACCTTC. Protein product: CASSYQPGQLSHGYTF.

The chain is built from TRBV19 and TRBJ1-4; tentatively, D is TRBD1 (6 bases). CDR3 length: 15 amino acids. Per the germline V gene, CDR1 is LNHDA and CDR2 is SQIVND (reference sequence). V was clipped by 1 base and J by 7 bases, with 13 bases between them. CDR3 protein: CASSIGGQLSEKLFF. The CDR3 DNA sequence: TGTGCCAGTAGTATAGGCGGACAGCTGAGTGAAAAACTGTTTTTT.

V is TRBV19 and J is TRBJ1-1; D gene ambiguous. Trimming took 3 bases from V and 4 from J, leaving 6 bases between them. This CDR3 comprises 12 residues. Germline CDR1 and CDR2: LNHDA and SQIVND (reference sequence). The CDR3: CASSIPSTEAFF. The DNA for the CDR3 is TGTGCCAGTAGTATCCCCAGCACTGAAGCTTTCTTT.

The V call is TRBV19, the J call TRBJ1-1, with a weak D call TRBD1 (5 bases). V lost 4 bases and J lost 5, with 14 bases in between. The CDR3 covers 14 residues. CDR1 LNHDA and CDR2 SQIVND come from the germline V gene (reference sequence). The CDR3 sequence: CASSRGLSWTEAFF. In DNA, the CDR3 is TGTGCCAGTAGTAGGGGCCTCTCGTGGACTGAAGCTTTCTTT. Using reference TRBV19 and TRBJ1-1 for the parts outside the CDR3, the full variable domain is DGGITQSPKYLFRKEGQNVTLSCEQNLNHDAMYWYRQDPGQGLRLIYYSQIVNDFQKGDIAEGYSVSREKKESFPLTVTSAQKNPTAFYLCASSRGLSWTEAFFGQGTRLTVV.

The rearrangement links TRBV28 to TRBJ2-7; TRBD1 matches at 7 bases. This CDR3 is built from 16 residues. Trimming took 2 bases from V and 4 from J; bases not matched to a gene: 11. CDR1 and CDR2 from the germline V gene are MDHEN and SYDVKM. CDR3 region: CASSLGVRGRNYEQYF. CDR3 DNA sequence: TGTGCCAGCAGTTTAGGCGTGAGGGGGCGAAATTACGAGCAGTACTTC.

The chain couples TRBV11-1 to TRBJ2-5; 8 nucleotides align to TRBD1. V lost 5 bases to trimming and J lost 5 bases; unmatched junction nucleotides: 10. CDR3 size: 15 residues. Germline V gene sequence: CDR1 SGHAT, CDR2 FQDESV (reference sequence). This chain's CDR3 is CASSQGQALRETQYF. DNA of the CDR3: TGTGCCAGCAGCCAGGGACAGGCTCTCAGGGAGACCCAGTACTTC.

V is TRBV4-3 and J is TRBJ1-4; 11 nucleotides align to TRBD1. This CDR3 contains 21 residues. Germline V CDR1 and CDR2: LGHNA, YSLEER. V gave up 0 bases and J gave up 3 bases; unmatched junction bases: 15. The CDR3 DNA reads TGCGCCAGCAGCCAAGATAAAGTCGGACAGGGGGCTATTCCTCCTAATGAAAAACTGTTTTTT. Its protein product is CASSQDKVGQGAIPPNEKLFF.